This record looks at one T cell receptor (beta chain) sequence and its context. The CDR3 is made up of 14 amino acids. V was pared by 3 bases and J by 5 bases, with 7 bases of the junction left unmatched. From germline, CDR1 is SGHKS and CDR2 YYEKEE (reference sequence). How the authors handled the data: Amplification of reference gene primers was used by the study to estimate nucleated cell counts. Some clones are missing from TCRdb's copy, which holds only in-frame ones; the method was immunoSEQ multiplex PCR. That table is the source of V, J and clone size, and D and trimming were worked out from the DNA. The sample consists of approximately 85,000 clones, roughly 88% of them appearing once. This sample stems from a study of blood T cell repertoires in COVID-19. Study context: The cDNA or gDNA used as material had been derived from T cells, B-cell-depleted T cells, or PBMCs.

The chain links TRBV5-5 to TRBJ2-7; 8 bases fit TRBD2. Sequenced material: peripheral blood. The sequence was collected from a woman aged 45-65 years in a cohort sampled during active COVID-19. CDR3 sequence: CASSSLAGLDEQYF. The CDR3 DNA reads TGTGCCAGCAGCTCCTTAGCGGGACTTGACGAGCAGTACTTC.